These 9 T cell receptor beta chains came from one sample sequenced in a study of tumor-infiltrating lymphocytes in primary liver carcinoma. Unsorted whole blood served as the source of blood RNA, and germline DNA was extracted as well. cDNA specific to TCR beta was made from around 530 ng of total RNA, with a constant-region primer employed for priming. It was through three nested multiplex PCR rounds of slightly modified ARM-PCR that TCR beta libraries arose. It was with TRBV1-TRBV30 forward primers and a C-beta reverse primer that the first two PCR rounds were run, at about 9 cycles each. MiXCR, run by TCRdb on the multiplex PCR reads, gives a single entry per CDR3 protein. The data contain almost 200,000 distinct CDR3 sequences, approximately 64% of them seen just once; the ten biggest clones take up under 7.5%. The sample comprised peripheral blood. The source of these receptors is a woman aged 60-75 years with primary liver carcinoma and hepatitis B virus infection.

The CDR3 protein is CASSSLTRNEQFF. The CDR3 region has the DNA TGTGCCAGCAGCTCCTTGACTAGAAATGAGCAGTTCTTC. This chain uses TRBV7-3 with TRBJ2-1, with D possibly TRBD2 on 6 matching bases. Germline CDR1 reads SGHTA; CDR2 reads FQGTGA. This CDR3 spans 13 amino acids. V was clipped by 4 bases and J by 7 bases, with 11 bases between them.

This clonotype was seen only a few times. One junction end disagrees with the germline gene, perhaps due to a read error. V gene TRBV29-1 combines with J gene TRBJ2-5; no firm D call. The CDR3 covers 12 residues. Looked up from germline, CDR1 is SQVTM and CDR2 is ANQGSEA. CDR3 sequence: CSTSVHQETQYF. The CDR3 DNA is TGCAGCACCTCAGTGCACCAAGAGACCCAGTATTTC. The entire variable domain, with the rest obtained from reference TRBV29-1 and TRBJ2-5, is as follows: SAVISQKPSRDICQRGTSLTIQCQVDSQVTMMFWYRQQPGQSLTLIATANQGSEATYESGFVIDKFPISRPNLTFSTLTVSNMSPEDSSIYLCSTSVHQETQYFGPGTRLLVL.

The sample holds many counts of this clonotype. This sequence joins TRBV12-3 or TRBV12-4 and TRBJ1-5; the D gene is possibly TRBD1 (5 bases). There are 15 residues in the CDR3. V was clipped by 3 bases and J by 1 base, with 10 bases between them. CDR3 nucleotide sequence: TGTGCCAGCAGTTTTATGACAGCAAGCAATCAGCCCCAGCATTTT. Translated: CASSFMTASNQPQHF.

This clonotype has only one observation. Germline is not matched at one junction end, which may reflect a read error. The V call is TRBV29-1, the J call TRBJ1-1; D not resolved. Germline CDR1 reads SQVTM; CDR2 reads ANQGSEA. The length of the CDR3 is 15 residues. The CDR3 bases are TGCAGCGTTGAGGACGCCGGAGGAGCTATCACTGAAACTTTCTTT. Its translation: CSVEDAGGAITETFF.

A word on this clonotype: One end of the junction varies from germline; a read error may be responsible. This rearrangement joins TRBV11-3 to TRBJ1-2; D is undetermined. CDR1 and CDR2 (germline): SGHNT, YENEEA. CDR3 length: 14 residues. CDR3: CASSLATVLDGYIF. The CDR3 DNA sequence: TGTGCCAGTAGCTTAGCGACGGTTCTTGATGGCTACATCTTC.

As to this clonotype: The junction shows a germline mismatch at one end, possibly a read error. CDR3 loop: CACSWGNYGYTF. CDR3 DNA: TGTGCCTGCAGTTGGGGGAACTATGGCTACACCTTC. The chain employs TRBV28 and TRBJ1-2, with D perhaps TRBD1 (5 bases). CDR3 size: 12 residues. The germline V gene encodes CDR1 MDHEN and CDR2 SYDVKM.

Of note for this clonotype: The junction differs from germline at one of its ends, possibly a read error. The chain joins TRBV6-1 to TRBJ2-1; D may be TRBD2 (6 bases). The CDR3 extends over 14 amino acids. The germline gives CDR1 MNHNS, CDR2 SASEGT. This chain's CDR3 is CASRGDWRGNELFF. The CDR3, as DNA: TGTGCCAGCAGAGGGGACTGGCGGGGTAATGAGCTGTTTTTC.

To note about this clonotype: Since the CDR3 does not end with the conserved phenylalanine or tryptophan, this likely comes from a read error. The rearrangement joins TRBV29-1 to TRBJ2-1; the D is unclear. CDR3 size: 11 residues. The V gene's germline CDR1 is SQVTM and CDR2 ANQGSEA. CDR3 DNA sequence: TGCAGCGTTGAGACCTACAAAGAGCAGTTCTTA. This encodes CSVETYKEQFL.

A word on this clonotype: One end of the junction is discordant with germline, which a read error may explain. V is TRBV7-9 and J is TRBJ2-7; D perhaps matches TRBD1 (6 bases). Germline V gives CDR1 SEHNR, CDR2 FQNEAQ (reference sequence). CDR3 size: 15 residues. This CDR3 reads CVSSLNDARGYEQYF. CDR3 DNA: TGTGTCAGCAGCTTAAATGACGCCAGGGGCTACGAGCAGTACTTC.